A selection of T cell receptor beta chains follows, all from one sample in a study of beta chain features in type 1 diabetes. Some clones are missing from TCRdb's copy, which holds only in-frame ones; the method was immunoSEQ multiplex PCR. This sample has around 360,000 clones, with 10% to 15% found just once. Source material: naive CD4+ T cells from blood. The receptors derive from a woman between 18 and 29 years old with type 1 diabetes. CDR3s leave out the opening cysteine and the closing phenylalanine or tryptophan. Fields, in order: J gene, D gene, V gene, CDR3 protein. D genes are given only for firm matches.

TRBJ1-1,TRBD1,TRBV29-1,SGLRGMNTEAF
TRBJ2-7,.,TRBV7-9,ASSLGSPRRNEQY
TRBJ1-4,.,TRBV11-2,ASTSSTAGEKLF
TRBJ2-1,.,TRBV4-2,ASSPRDLGGNEQF
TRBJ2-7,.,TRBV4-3,ASSQRGTSYEQY
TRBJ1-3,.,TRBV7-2,ASSGQAGFGNTIY
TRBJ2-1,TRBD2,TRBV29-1,SVAGSPSGSVEQF
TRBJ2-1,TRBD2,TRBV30,AWSGLAGGSYNEQF
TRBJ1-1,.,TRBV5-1,ASSWGELNTEAF
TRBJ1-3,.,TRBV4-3,ASSQVVLSGNTIY
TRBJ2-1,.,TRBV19,ASSIPLPGNEQF
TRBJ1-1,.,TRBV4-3,ASSQDWRLANTEAF
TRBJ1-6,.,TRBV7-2,ASSFGNSPLH